This T cell receptor (beta chain) was profiled in a study of blood T cell repertoires in COVID-19. Whole-study context: From the United States, Italy and Spain came samples of acute and convalescent COVID-19.

The CDR3 is 15 amino acids. Germline loops: CDR1 MNHEY, CDR2 SVGAGI. Trimming pared 5 bases from V and 6 bases from J, leaving 17 bases between. Repertoires were generated with immunoSEQ multiplex PCR, while TCRdb's copy carries only in-frame clones and drops some. The table has a few hundred thousand clones, around 90% seen once. The origin of this receptor is a man aged 35-49 years with acute or convalescent COVID-19. Sequencing input: peripheral blood. J is TRBJ2-1 and V is TRBV6-5; the D gene is possibly TRBD2 (6 bases). Here the CDR3 DNA reads TGTGCCAGCAGTACCGGGACTTCAGTAACCAATGAGCAGTTCTTC. This codes for CASSTGTSVTNEQFF.